This T cell receptor (beta chain) stems from a study of response to subunit inactivated influenza vaccine. Study-wide results and caveats: Every seasonal influenza vaccination brings in few new T cells, the authors suggested.

This CDR3 spans 19 amino acids. The V gene's germline CDR1 is SNHLY and CDR2 FYNNEI. V lost 11 bases, J lost 2 bases, and 20 bases stayed unmatched. The table lists this clonotype with a few counts. Its antigen is currently unknown. Each CDR3 protein is one row after TCRdb ran MiXCR on the RT-PCR reads. The sample consists of around 190,000 distinct CDR3 sequences, approximately 8.7% of them appearing once. The specimen was non-naive T cells sorted from PBMCs, collected on the day of vaccination. The chain recombines TRBV2 with TRBJ2-6, with 8 bases fitting TRBD1. The sequence was obtained from a man aged 50-60 years who received an inactivated influenza vaccine. In DNA, the CDR3 is TGTGCCTTCAGTTTACGCCGCAGGGGGCTATCTACTGGGGCCAACGTCCTGACTTTC. Its translation: CAFSLRRRGLSTGANVLTF.